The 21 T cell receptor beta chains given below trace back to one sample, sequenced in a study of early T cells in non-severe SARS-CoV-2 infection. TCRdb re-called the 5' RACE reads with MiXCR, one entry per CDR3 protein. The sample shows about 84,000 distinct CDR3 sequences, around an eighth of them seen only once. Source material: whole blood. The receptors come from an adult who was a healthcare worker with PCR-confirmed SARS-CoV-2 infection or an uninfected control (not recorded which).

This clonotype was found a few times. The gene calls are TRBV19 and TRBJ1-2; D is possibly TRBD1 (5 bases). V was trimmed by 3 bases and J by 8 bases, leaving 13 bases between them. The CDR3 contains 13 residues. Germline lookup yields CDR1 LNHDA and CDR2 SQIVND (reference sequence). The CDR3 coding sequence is TGTGCCAGTAGTATTCGTCGAGGGGACGGCTACACCTTC. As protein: CASSIRRGDGYTF.

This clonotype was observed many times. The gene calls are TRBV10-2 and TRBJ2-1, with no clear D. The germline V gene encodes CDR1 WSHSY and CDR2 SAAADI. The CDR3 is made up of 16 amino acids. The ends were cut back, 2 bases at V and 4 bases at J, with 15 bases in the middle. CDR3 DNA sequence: TGCGCCAGCAGTGAGGAAGAGAGTCCGCCGTACAATGAGCAGTTCTTC. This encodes CASSEEESPPYNEQFF.

CDR3 region: CAISSGTGGWSSYNEQFF. The CDR3 bases are TGTGCCATCAGTTCCGGGACAGGGGGTTGGAGCTCCTACAATGAGCAGTTCTTC. This rearrangement joins TRBV10-3 to TRBJ2-1; 11 bases line up with TRBD1. Germline V gives CDR1 ENHRY, CDR2 SYGVKD. The CDR3 covers 18 residues. Losses at the gene ends were 5 bases for V and 0 bases for J; bases not matched to a gene: 9.

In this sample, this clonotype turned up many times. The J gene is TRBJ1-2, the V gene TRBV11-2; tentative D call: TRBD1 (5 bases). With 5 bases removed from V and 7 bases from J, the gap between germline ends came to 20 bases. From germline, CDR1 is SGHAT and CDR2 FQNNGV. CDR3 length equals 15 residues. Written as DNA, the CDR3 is TGTGCCAGCAGCCTCCGCCCCGGACAAGTACGTGGCTACACCTTC. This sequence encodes CASSLRPGQVRGYTF.

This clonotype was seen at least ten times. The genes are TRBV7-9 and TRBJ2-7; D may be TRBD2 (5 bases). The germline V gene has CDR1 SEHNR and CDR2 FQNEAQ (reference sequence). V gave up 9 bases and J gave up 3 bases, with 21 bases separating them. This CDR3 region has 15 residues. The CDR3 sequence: CASLPPGVASYEQYF. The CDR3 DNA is TGTGCCAGTCTTCCCCCCGGGGTCGCCAGCTACGAGCAGTACTTC.

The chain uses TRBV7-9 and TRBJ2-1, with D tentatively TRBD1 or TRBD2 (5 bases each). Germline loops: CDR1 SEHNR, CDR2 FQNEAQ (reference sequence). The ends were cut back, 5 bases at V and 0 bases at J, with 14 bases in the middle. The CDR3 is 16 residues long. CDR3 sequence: CASSRGNPSSYNEQFF. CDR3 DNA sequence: TGTGCCAGCAGCCGGGGCAACCCCAGCTCCTACAATGAGCAGTTCTTC.

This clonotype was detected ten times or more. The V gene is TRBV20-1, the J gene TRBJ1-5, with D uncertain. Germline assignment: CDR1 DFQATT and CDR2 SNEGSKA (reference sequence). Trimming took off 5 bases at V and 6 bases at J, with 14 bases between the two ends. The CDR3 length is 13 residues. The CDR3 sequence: CSASPSLGQPQHF. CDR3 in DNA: TGCAGTGCTTCCCCCTCTCTCGGTCAGCCCCAGCATTTT.

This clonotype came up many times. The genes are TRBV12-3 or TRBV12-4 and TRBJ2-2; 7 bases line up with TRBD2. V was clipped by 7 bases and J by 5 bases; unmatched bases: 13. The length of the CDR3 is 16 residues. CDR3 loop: CASISRMGRGTGELFF. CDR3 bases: TGTGCCAGCATTTCACGTATGGGGAGGGGTACCGGGGAGCTGTTTTTT.

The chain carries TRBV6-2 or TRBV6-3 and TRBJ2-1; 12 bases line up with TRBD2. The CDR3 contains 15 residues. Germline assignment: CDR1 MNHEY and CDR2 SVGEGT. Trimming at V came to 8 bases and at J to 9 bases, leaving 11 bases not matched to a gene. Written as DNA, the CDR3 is TGTGCCAGCGGATTCTTGGGACTAGCGGGTGGTGAGCAGTTCTTC. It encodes CASGFLGLAGGEQFF.

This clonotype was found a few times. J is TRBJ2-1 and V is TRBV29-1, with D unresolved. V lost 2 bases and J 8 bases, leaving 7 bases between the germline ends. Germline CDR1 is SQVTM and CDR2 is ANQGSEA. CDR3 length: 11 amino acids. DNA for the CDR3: TGCAGCGTTGAAACCGGAGATGAGCAGTTCTTC. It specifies CSVETGDEQFF.

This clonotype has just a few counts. The CDR3: CASLGGRFNEQYF. CDR3 bases: TGTGCCAGCTTGGGCGGGAGGTTCAACGAGCAGTACTTC. This rearrangement joins TRBV21-1 to TRBJ2-7; TRBD2 is taken as the D call from the table, unchecked against the DNA. TRBV21-1 is given as a pseudogene. This CDR3 is built from 13 residues.

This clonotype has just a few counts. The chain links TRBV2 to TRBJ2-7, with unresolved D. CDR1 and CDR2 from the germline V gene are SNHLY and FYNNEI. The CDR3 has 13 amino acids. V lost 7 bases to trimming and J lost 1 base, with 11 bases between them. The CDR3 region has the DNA TGTGCCAGCAATTGGGTGGATTCCTACGAGCAGTACTTC. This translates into CASNWVDSYEQYF. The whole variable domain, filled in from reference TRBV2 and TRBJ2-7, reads EPEVTQTPSHQVTQMGQEVILRCVPISNHLYFYWYRQILGQKVEFLVSFYNNEISEKSEIFDDQFSVERPDGSNFTLKIRSTKLEDSAMYFCASNWVDSYEQYFGPGTRLTVT.

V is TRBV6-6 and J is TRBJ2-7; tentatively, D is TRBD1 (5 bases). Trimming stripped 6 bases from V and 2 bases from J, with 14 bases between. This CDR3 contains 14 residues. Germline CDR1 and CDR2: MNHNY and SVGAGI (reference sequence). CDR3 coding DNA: TGTGCCAGCAGCCCAGGGATGCGGACCTACGAGCAGTACTTC. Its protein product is CASSPGMRTYEQYF.

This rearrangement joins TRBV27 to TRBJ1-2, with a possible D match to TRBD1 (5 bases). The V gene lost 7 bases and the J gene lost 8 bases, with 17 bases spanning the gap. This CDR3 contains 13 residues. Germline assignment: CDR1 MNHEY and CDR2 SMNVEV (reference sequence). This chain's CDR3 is CASIGSRDHGYTF. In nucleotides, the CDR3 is TGTGCCAGCATTGGTTCAAGGGACCACGGCTACACCTTC.

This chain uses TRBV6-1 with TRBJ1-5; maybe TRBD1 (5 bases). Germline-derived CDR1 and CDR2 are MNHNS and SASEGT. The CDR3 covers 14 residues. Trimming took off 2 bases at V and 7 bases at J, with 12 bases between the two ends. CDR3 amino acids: CASSENGGYQPQHF. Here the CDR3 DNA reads TGTGCCAGCAGTGAAAATGGGGGATACCAGCCCCAGCATTTT.

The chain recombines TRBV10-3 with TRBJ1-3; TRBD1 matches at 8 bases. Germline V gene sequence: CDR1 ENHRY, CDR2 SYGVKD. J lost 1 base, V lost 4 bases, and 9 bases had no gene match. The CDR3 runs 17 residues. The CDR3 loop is CAISGVDRATSGNTIYF. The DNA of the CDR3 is TGTGCCATCAGTGGAGTGGACAGGGCGACTTCTGGAAACACCATATATTTT.

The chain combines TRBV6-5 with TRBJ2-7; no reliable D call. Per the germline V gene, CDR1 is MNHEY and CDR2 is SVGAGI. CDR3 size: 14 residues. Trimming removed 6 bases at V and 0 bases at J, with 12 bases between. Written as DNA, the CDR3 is TGTGCCAGCAGAAACAGTAAAAACTCCTACGAGCAGTACTTC. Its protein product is CASRNSKNSYEQYF.

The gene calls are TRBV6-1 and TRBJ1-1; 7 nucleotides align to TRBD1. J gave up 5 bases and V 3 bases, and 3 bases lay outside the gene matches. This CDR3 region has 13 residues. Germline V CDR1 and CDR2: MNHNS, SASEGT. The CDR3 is CASSDRGKTEAFF. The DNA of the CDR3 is TGTGCCAGCAGTGACAGGGGGAAGACTGAAGCTTTCTTT.

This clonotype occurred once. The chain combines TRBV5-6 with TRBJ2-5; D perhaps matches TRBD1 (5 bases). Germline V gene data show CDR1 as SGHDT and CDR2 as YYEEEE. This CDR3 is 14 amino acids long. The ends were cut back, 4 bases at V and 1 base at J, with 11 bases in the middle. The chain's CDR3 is CASSISDTQETQYF. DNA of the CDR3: TGTGCCAGCAGCATCTCGGACACCCAAGAGACCCAGTACTTC.

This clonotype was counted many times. The DNA for the CDR3 is TGTGCCAGCAGTTCACCCCAAAAAGGTAGCGGGGGTCGAGAGACCCAGTACTTC. It yields the protein CASSSPQKGSGGRETQYF. The J gene is TRBJ2-5, the V gene TRBV28; 9 bases map to TRBD2. The V segment lost 4 bases and the J segment 4 bases; nucleotides outside the gene matches: 16. The CDR3 is 18 residues long. Germline CDR1 MDHEN, CDR2 SYDVKM.

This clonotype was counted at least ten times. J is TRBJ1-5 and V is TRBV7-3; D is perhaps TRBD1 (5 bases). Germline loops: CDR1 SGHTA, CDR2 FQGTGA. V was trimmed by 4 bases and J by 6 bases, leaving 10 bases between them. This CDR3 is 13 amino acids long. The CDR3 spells CASSSYRGQPQHF. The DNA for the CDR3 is TGTGCCAGCAGCTCCTATAGGGGTCAGCCCCAGCATTTT.